Presented here are 11 T cell receptor beta chains from one specimen sequenced in a study of T-cell reconstitution after alpha-beta-depleted transplantation in children. Unique molecular identifiers were incorporated when the TCRbeta library was constructed. TCRdb re-called the PCR reads with MiXCR, one entry per CDR3 protein. This table holds about 210,000 distinct CDR3 sequences, approximately 15% found once. Here the sequenced sample was PBMCs, mostly from graft donor cells, taken 360 days after TCRalphabeta/CD19-depleted stem cell transplant. Receptor source: a male patient aged 2 to 9 who had a stem cell transplant for acute lymphoblastic leukemia, so the T cells may come from the graft donor.

This clonotype turned up a few times. The chain combines TRBV20-1 with TRBJ1-1; TRBD1 matches at 7 bases. Germline values: CDR1 DFQATT, CDR2 SNEGSKA (reference sequence). The CDR3 length is 17 residues. Trimming took 0 bases from V and 1 from J; bases not matched to a gene: 11. The CDR3 DNA is TGCAGTGCTAGAGATCTCCGAAAACAGGGGCCGAACACTGAAGCTTTCTTT. It translates to CSARDLRKQGPNTEAFF.

The V call is TRBV24-1, the J call TRBJ2-1; 7 positions agree with TRBD2. CDR3 length: 16 residues. From germline, CDR1 is KGHDR and CDR2 SFDVKD. Trimming at V came to 4 bases and at J to 3 bases, leaving 8 bases not matched to a gene. The CDR3 bases are TGTGCCACCAGTGACCCAAGGCTAGCGGACTACAATGAGCAGTTCTTC. The encoded protein is CATSDPRLADYNEQFF.

The V and J genes are TRBV20-1 and TRBJ1-4; weak D call: TRBD1 (6 bases). Germline CDR1 reads DFQATT; CDR2 reads SNEGSKA (reference sequence). The CDR3 length is 14 residues. V lost 0 bases and J lost 5, with 10 bases in between. This CDR3 reads CSAREGGQNEKLFF. The CDR3 nucleotides read TGCAGTGCTAGAGAAGGGGGACAAAATGAAAAACTGTTTTTT.

This clonotype was seen only a few times. An end of the junction does not agree with germline; a read error may underlie this. The chain has TRBV10-3 and TRBJ2-2; D perhaps matches TRBD2 (6 bases). The germline gives CDR1 ENHRY, CDR2 SYGVKD. There are 16 residues in the CDR3. CDR3 DNA sequence: TGTGCCATGAGTGGCGTGGGGGGACCGAACACCGGGGAGCTGTTTTTT. It encodes CAMSGVGGPNTGELFF.

The chain employs TRBV27 and TRBJ2-3, with no clear D. Germline CDR1 is MNHEY and CDR2 is SMNVEV (reference sequence). The CDR3 length is 17 residues. With 1 base removed from V and 2 bases from J, the gap between germline ends came to 16 bases. The CDR3 reads CASSLLDGVLNTDTQYF. The CDR3 nucleotides read TGTGCCAGCAGTTTATTGGACGGCGTCCTAAACACAGATACGCAGTATTTT.

V usage is TRBV5-1 and J usage is TRBJ2-7; D is perhaps TRBD1 (6 bases). V was trimmed by 0 bases and J by 2 bases, leaving 12 bases between them. Germline CDR1 SGHRS, CDR2 YFSETQ. The CDR3 length is 15 residues. DNA for the CDR3: TGCGCCAGCAGCTTGGGGATACAGGGCACCTACGAGCAGTACTTC. It translates to CASSLGIQGTYEQYF.

This clonotype was counted many times. V and J are TRBV7-2 and TRBJ2-3; 7 bases are shared with TRBD1. CDR3 length equals 12 residues. Trimming took 5 bases from V and 12 from J; bases not matched to a gene: 8. Germline values: CDR1 SGHTA, CDR2 FQGNSA. The CDR3 bases are TGTGCCAGCAGCCTCTTAGGGACAGTTCAGTATTTT. This sequence encodes CASSLLGTVQYF.

V usage is TRBV24-1 and J usage is TRBJ2-2; no reliable D call. The length of the CDR3 is 14 residues. Trimming pared 5 bases from V and 3 bases from J, leaving 9 bases between. The germline gives CDR1 KGHDR, CDR2 SFDVKD. The CDR3 region has the DNA TGTGCCACCAGTGCTGACGGATACACCGGGGAGCTGTTTTTT. Translating it yields CATSADGYTGELFF.

The chain recombines TRBV6-2 or TRBV6-3 with TRBJ2-4; D gene uncertain. Germline CDR1 MNHEY, CDR2 SVGEGT. This CDR3 region has 16 residues. Deletions cut 2 bases from V and 8 bases from J, with 19 bases between. The CDR3 nucleotides are TGTGCCAGCAGTTACATCGGCCTGATGAAGAAGGACATTCAGTACTTC. Amino acid sequence: CASSYIGLMKKDIQYF.

This rearrangement joins TRBV11-1 to TRBJ2-3, with TRBD1 matching over 7 bases. Trimming took 4 bases from V and 2 from J; bases not matched to a gene: 18. The length of the CDR3 is 19 residues. CDR1 and CDR2 (germline): SGHAT, FQDESV (reference sequence). The CDR3: CASSSTSFDRAVATDTQYF. In nucleotides, the CDR3 is TGTGCCAGCAGCTCCACCTCGTTCGACAGGGCAGTTGCCACAGATACGCAGTATTTT.

This clonotype was seen more than once but under ten times. The rearrangement links TRBV28 to TRBJ2-3; possibly TRBD2 for D (5 bases). This CDR3 has 15 amino acids. V gave up 7 bases and J gave up 4 bases, with 18 bases separating them. In germline, CDR1 is MDHEN, CDR2 SYDVKM. CDR3 nucleotide sequence: TGTGCCAGCATTCCGACGAGAGGGCTCGCAGATACGCAGTATTTT. Translating gives CASIPTRGLADTQYF.